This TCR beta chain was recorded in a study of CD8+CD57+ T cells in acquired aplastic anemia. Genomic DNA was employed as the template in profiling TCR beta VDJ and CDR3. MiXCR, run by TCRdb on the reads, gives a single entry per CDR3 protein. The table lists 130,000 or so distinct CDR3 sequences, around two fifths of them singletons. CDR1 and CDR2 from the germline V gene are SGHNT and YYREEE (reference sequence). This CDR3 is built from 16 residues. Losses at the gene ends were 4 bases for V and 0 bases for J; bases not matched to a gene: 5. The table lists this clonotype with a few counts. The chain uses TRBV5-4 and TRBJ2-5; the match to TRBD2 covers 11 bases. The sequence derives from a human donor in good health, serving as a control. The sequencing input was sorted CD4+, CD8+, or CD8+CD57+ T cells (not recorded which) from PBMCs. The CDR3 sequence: CASSPGTSGNQETQYF. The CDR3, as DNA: TGTGCCAGCAGCCCCGGGACTAGCGGAAACCAAGAGACCCAGTACTTC.